This paragraph covers one T cell receptor beta chain sequence. This clone was counted only a few times. Its target antigen remains unknown. The sample holds no much larger clone one base away, and base qualities are not on file. These data belong to a study of beta chain features in type 1 diabetes (dated by TCRdb to 2016 to 2018). About the investigation overall: Mean age, gender distribution, total cell number and subset yield did not differ between patients and healthy donors. In the study, TCRB repertoires of sorted circulating CD4+ T cell subsets from recently diagnosed type 1 diabetes patients were compared with those of matched healthy donors. Whereas all 28 donors provided naive and central memory subsets, regulatory and stem cell-like memory subsets were isolated from just 8 patients and roughly 8 healthy donors. A total of about 100,000,000 sorted cells were examined across all samples, and RNA yield correlated strongly with the number of cells per subset.

Paper-wide results and their limitations: Only small numbers of individuals were included in the HLA sub-analyses, which left unresolved whether HLA type had any influence on TCRB rearrangement. Because cDNA rather than genomic DNA was sequenced, highly expressing activated cells could have been over-represented, although no difference in activation and CD3 levels was found between groups. At VDJ recombination sites, patients with type 1 diabetes made fewer insertions and deleted more nucleotides, a pattern implying thymic rearrangement abnormalities. Naive, central memory and regulatory TCRB repertoires appeared more similar among patients than among healthy donors. Shorter templates might have been favored by PCR, but patient and control samples were amplified and corrected together, so both groups would have been affected equally by any skew. Type 1 diabetes patients showed a moderate but significant shortening of TCRB CDR3 length in all four CD4+ subsets.

The High Capacity cDNA Reverse Transcription Kit was used to reverse transcribe all of the isolated RNA, meaning that expressed TCRB transcripts were what got sequenced. Deep immunoSEQ sequencing was applied to naive, central memory and regulatory T cell samples, giving an average of roughly 3.3 million total reads per sample. Sorted cells were lysed in RLT buffer, and RNA was extracted using DNase-treated RNeasy Micro or Mini kits according to cell number. To prevent cross-contamination, every cell subset was processed on its own, while patient and healthy donor samples were processed together. The immunoSEQ multiplex PCR was used to amplify TCRB sequences from cDNA, generating 87-bp fragments that spanned the CDR3 region. Sequencing of the amplicons was performed on the Illumina HiSeq platform. The study's own analysis went as follows. Synthetic template baselines were used to correct PCR bias computationally, reads within Hamming distance 2 were collapsed together, and singletons that could not be merged were discarded. Reads were aligned against IMGT so that V, D and J genes, CDR3 length and insertions or deletions at six rearrangement sites could be assigned. Within each subset, clonotype counts were normalized to the number of sorted cells before true diversity and Gini coefficients were calculated with the tcR R package. Repertoire sharing was quantified using the overlap coefficient calculated on TCRB nucleotide sequences. Entries here come from immuneACCESS through TCRdb and include only in-frame sequences with V and J called. Some clones fail to appear in such tables; in the studies checked, an unresolved V gene covers under half of the shortfall, and the cause of the remainder is unknown. V, J and clone size were drawn from that table, and D and trimming were deduced from the DNA. For this sample there are 250,000 to 400,000 clones; 12% to 15% appear just once. The ten largest clonotypes hold 6.7% of the sample.

The CDR3 holds 13 amino acids from the cysteine to the phenylalanine. Here the CDR3 DNA is all that survives: 39 bases in frame from base 1. CDR1 is given as SEHNR and CDR2 as FQNEAQ, both from the germline V gene (reference sequence). V sheds 1 base and J sheds 6 bases, leaving 9 bases between their ends. Each donor gave one peripheral blood draw, averaging about 120 mL, which was collected into heparinised tubes. A BD FACSAria II and a panel including CD45RO, CCR7, CD25, CD127, CD95 and CD27 were used to sort naive, central memory, regulatory and stem cell-like memory CD4+ T cells. Every sorted population had a purity above 95%. PBMCs were isolated immediately by Lymphoprep density gradient centrifugation and stained directly without culture. So that batch effects would be minimized, each experiment stained and sorted samples in pairs, pairing one healthy donor with one patient.

This sequence uses TRBV7-9 and TRBJ1-2; TRBD1 might be the D gene, on 6 matching bases. The specimen sequenced was central memory CD4+ T cells from blood. The clonotype comes from a man aged 25-45 years in good health. This receptor carries the CDR3 CASSLGTVNGYTF. The DNA is TGTGCCAGCAGCTTAGGGACAGTAAATGGCTACACCTTC. The CDR3, completed at both ends by the reference TRBV7-9 and TRBJ1-2 genes, gives the full variable domain DTGVSQNPRHKITKRGQNVTFRCDPISEHNRLYWYRQTLGQGPEFLTYFQNEAQLEKSRLLSDRFSAERPKGSFSTLEIQRTEQGDSAMYLCASSLGTVNGYTFGSGTRLTVV.